The rows below give T cell receptor beta chains drawn from one sample of a study of low-dose radiotherapy and immunotherapy resistance in tumors. Each CDR3 protein is one row after TCRdb ran MiXCR on the reads. The sample carries about 39,000 distinct CDR3 sequences, about 20% recorded once. The input for sequencing was PBMCs, taken after low-dose radiotherapy plus immunotherapy. The receptor source for this set is a female donor with ovarian cancer. The CDR3 runs from the conserved cysteine through the conserved F or W. The D gene is left open where the match is weak. Clone size is not always given. Where it is, it says once, few, many or a class for expanded clones.

V	size	D	J	length	DNA	CDR3
TRBV16	many	-	TRBJ2-2	13	TGTGCCAGCGGACCCTCGTACACCGGGGAGCTGTTTTTT	CASGPSYTGELFF
TRBV12-3/TRBV12-4	many	-	TRBJ1-3	12	TGTGCCAGCAGTCAACAGGGAAACACCATATATTTT	CASSQQGNTIYF
TRBV19	many	-	TRBJ1-6	14	TGTGCCAGTAAGATCGAGCGAACGAATTCACCCCTCCACTTT	CASKIERTNSPLHF
TRBV7-3	many	-	TRBJ1-1	16	TGTGCCAGCAGCTTAGTATCGGGAACAGCCCCCACTGAAGCTTTCTTT	CASSLVSGTAPTEAFF
TRBV12-5	few	TRBD1	TRBJ1-2	14	TGTGCTAGTGGTCCAGGACAGGGTAAAAATGGCTACACCTTC	CASGPGQGKNGYTF
TRBV6-6	medium-sized	-	TRBJ1-4	13	TGTGCCAGCTCCCCTTTCGGGGAGGAAAAACTGTTTTTT	CASSPFGEEKLFF
TRBV12-3/TRBV12-4	-	TRBD2	TRBJ2-1	13	TGTGCCAGCAGTATAGCGGGAGGCAATGAGCAGTTCTTC	CASSIAGGNEQFF
TRBV2	many	-	TRBJ1-5	14	TGTGCCAGCAGTGAATCGCACGGGGTACAGCCCCAGCATTTT	CASSESHGVQPQHF
TRBV20-1	many	-	TRBJ2-7	14	TGCAGTGCTAGACCACGGGAGACCTCCTACGAGCAGTACTTC	CSARPRETSYEQYF
TRBV5-1	many	-	TRBJ2-5	15	TGCGCCAGCAGCTTCCAGGGGTCCGCGGTAGAGACCCAGTACTTC	CASSFQGSAVETQYF
TRBV15	-	-	TRBJ2-7	12	TGTGCCACCAGCAGAGGACACTACGAGCAGTACTTC	CATSRGHYEQYF
TRBV18	many	TRBD2	TRBJ2-5	14	TGTGCCAGCTCACCAAACGGGGGGAAAGAGACCCAGTACTTC	CASSPNGGKETQYF
TRBV20-1	few	-	TRBJ1-2	14	TGCAGTGCTAGAGACCGGACGGCTAACTATGGCTACACCTTC	CSARDRTANYGYTF
TRBV20-1	many	TRBD1	TRBJ1-2	15	TGCAGTGCTAGAGTCTCAGGACAGGTGCGAGATGGCTACACCTTC	CSARVSGQVRDGYTF
TRBV12-3/TRBV12-4	many	TRBD2	TRBJ2-3	16	TGTGCCAGCAGTTTAGGGCTAGCGGGGAGCACAGATACGCAGTATTTT	CASSLGLAGSTDTQYF
TRBV12-3/TRBV12-4	many	-	TRBJ2-1	11	TGTGCCAGCACTCCGGACAATGAGCAGTTCTTC	CASTPDNEQFF
TRBV29-1	many	-	TRBJ2-7	12	TGCAGCGTTGGGGTCACGTCCTACGAGCAGTACTTC	CSVGVTSYEQYF
TRBV30	many	-	TRBJ1-3	19	TGTGCCTGGAGTCCAGCACGGGGATCAGTCCACCTCTCTGGAAACACCATATATTTT	CAWSPARGSVHLSGNTIYF
TRBV2	many	-	TRBJ2-7	11	TGTGCCAGCATGGAGTCGGGTGAGCAGTACTTC	CASMESGEQYF
TRBV28	many	-	TRBJ2-7	13	TGTGCCAGCAGCCCATCCGGGACTGGGAAGCAGTACTTC	CASSPSGTGKQYF
TRBV29-1	many	TRBD1	TRBJ1-2	11	TGCAGCGTCTGGACAGGGCTTGGCTACACCTTC	CSVWTGLGYTF
TRBV20-1	-	-	TRBJ1-1	11	TGCAGTGGCAAGGGGGACACTGAAGCTTTCTTT	CSGKGDTEAFF
TRBV2	many	TRBD1	TRBJ2-7	14	TGTGCCAGCCGTATCGGACAGGCGCCATACGAGCAGTACTTC	CASRIGQAPYEQYF
TRBV27	-	TRBD2	TRBJ2-1	19	TGTGCCAGCAGTTTATCCCCAGGACTAGCGGTAAGCTCCTACAATGAGCAGTTCTTC	CASSLSPGLAVSSYNEQFF
TRBV11-2	many	-	TRBJ2-1	15	TGTGCCAGCAGCTACCTTAGGAGCTCCTACAATGAGCAGTTCTTC	CASSYLRSSYNEQFF
TRBV18	many	TRBD1	TRBJ1-1	14	TGTGCCAGCTCACCGACAGGGGGGGAGACTGAAGCTTTCTTT	CASSPTGGETEAFF
TRBV6-5	many	-	TRBJ1-1	14	TGTGCCAGCAGGGAAAGAGGGGGGAACACTGAAGCTTTCTTT	CASRERGGNTEAFF
TRBV5-1	many	-	TRBJ2-1	15	TGCGCCAGCAGAGACACCGACAGGTCCTACAATGAGCAGTTCTTC	CASRDTDRSYNEQFF
TRBV27	many	-	TRBJ2-7	15	TGTGCCAGCAGTTCGCCGGGGGGCAGCTCCTACGAGCAGTACTTC	CASSSPGGSSYEQYF
TRBV4-1	many	TRBD1	TRBJ2-7	15	TGCGCCAGCAGCCAGTCCGGGACAGTCTCCTACGAGCAGTACTTC	CASSQSGTVSYEQYF
TRBV30	many	TRBD2	TRBJ2-7	13	TGTGCCTTGACTAGCGGGACTTCCTACGAGCAGTACTTC	CALTSGTSYEQYF
TRBV18	-	-	TRBJ2-3	11	TGTGCCAGCTCACCGATGGATACGCAGTATTTT	CASSPMDTQYF
TRBV20-1	many	TRBD2	TRBJ2-5	17	TGCAGTGCTACCCCGACTAGCGGGGGGACCCCTGGGGAGACCCAGTACTTC	CSATPTSGGTPGETQYF
TRBV29-1	-	-	TRBJ1-5	14	TGCAGCGTTGCTAGCGCAAATAGCAATCAGCCCCAGCATTTT	CSVASANSNQPQHF
TRBV10-3	many	TRBD1	TRBJ1-2	14	TGTGCCATCAGTCCGGGACAGGATTACTATGGCTACACCTTC	CAISPGQDYYGYTF
TRBV12-3/TRBV12-4	-	TRBD1	TRBJ1-1	15	TGTGCCAGCAGTTTAATACAGGGGGCGAACACTGAAGCTTTCTTT	CASSLIQGANTEAFF